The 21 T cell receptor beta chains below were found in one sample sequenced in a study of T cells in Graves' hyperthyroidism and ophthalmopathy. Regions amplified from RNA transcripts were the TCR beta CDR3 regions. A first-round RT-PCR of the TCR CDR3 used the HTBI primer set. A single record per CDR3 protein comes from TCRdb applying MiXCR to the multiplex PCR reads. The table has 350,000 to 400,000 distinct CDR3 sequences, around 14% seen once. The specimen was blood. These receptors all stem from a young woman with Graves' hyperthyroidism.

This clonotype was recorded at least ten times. The CDR3 nucleotides are TGTGCCAGCAGCCAGACCCACGAGCAGTACTTC. Protein product: CASSQTHEQYF. The V gene is TRBV3-1, the J gene TRBJ2-7; D remains ambiguous. This CDR3 spans 11 amino acids. The V gene's germline CDR1 is LGHDT and CDR2 YNNKEL (reference sequence). Trimming stripped 3 bases from V and 5 bases from J, with 5 bases between.

Here the CDR3 reads CASSQTGGYSPLHF. The DNA of the CDR3 is TGTGCCAGCAGCCAAACAGGGGGGTATTCACCCCTCCACTTT. The J gene is TRBJ1-6, the V gene TRBV3-1; 8 bases agree with TRBD1. CDR1 and CDR2 (germline): LGHDT, YNNKEL (reference sequence). J lost 8 bases, V lost 2 bases, and 2 bases had no gene match. The CDR3 is 14 residues long.

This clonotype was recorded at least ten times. For the CDR3, the DNA is TGTGCCAGCGGACGGGATACGCAGTATTTT. It is translated as CASGRDTQYF. V gene TRBV28 combines with J gene TRBJ2-3, with no clear D. Trimming removed 8 bases from V and 6 bases from J, with 6 bases in between. The CDR3 is 10 residues long. CDR1 is MDHEN, CDR2 SYDVKM, per germline.

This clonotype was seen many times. The CDR3 nucleotides are TGTGCCATCTCCGGGACTAGCGGGAGGACAGATACGCAGTATTTT. This codes for CAISGTSGRTDTQYF. The chain is built from TRBV10-3 and TRBJ2-3; 15 nucleotides agree with TRBD2. J was trimmed by 3 bases and V by 8 bases; bases with no gene match: 3. Germline V gene data show CDR1 as ENHRY and CDR2 as SYGVKD. The CDR3 contains 15 residues.

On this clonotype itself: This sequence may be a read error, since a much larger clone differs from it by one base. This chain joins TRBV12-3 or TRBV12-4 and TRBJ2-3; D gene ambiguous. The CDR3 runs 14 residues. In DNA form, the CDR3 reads TGTGCCAACAGTTTGGGAACTCTGGTAGATACGCAGTATTTT. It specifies CANSLGTLVDTQYF.

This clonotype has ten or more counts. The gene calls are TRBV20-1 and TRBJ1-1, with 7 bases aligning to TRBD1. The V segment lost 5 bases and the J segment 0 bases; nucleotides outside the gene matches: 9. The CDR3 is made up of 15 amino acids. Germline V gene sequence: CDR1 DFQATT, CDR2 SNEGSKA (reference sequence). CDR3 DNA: TGCAGTGCTGTACCGGGACAGCTTATGAACACTGAAGCTTTCTTT. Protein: CSAVPGQLMNTEAFF.

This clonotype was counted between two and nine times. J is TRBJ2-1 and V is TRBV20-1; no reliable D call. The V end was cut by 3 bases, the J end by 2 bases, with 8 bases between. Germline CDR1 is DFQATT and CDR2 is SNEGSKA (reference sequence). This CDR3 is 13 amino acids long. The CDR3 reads CSASDQPYNEQFF. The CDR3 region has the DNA TGCAGTGCTAGCGACCAACCCTACAATGAGCAGTTCTTC.

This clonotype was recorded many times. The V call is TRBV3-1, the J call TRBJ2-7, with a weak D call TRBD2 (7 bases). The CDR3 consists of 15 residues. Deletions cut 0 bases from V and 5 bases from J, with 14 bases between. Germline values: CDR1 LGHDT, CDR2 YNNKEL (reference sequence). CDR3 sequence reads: CASSQDRGADHEQYF. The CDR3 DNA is TGTGCCAGCAGCCAAGATCGGGGGGCGGACCACGAGCAGTACTTC.

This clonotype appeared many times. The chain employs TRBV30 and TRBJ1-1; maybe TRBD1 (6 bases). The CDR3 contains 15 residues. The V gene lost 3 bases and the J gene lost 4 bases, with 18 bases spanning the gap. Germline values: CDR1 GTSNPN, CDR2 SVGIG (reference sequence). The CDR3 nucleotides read TGTGCCTGGAGACCAACAGGGTCATCTGGCACTGAAGCTTTCTTT. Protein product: CAWRPTGSSGTEAFF. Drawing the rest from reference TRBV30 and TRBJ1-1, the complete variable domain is SQTIHQWPATLVQPVGSPLSLECTVEGTSNPNLYWYRQAAGRGLQLLFYSVGIGQISSEVPQNLSASRPQDRQFILSSKKLLLSDSGFYLCAWRPTGSSGTEAFFGQGTRLTVV.

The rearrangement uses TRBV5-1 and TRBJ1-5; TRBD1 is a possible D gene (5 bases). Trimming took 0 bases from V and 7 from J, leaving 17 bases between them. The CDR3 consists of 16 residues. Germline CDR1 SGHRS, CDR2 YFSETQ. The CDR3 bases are TGCGCCAGCAGCTTGGGCCCCCAGGGTCAAGGACAGCCCCAGCATTTT. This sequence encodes CASSLGPQGQGQPQHF.

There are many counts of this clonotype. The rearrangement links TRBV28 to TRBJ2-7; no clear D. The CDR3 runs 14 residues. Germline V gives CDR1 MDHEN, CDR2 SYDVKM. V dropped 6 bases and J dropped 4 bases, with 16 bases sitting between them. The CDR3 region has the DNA TGTGCCAGCAGCATCCCTCCTTGGGCTTACGAGCAGTACTTC. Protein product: CASSIPPWAYEQYF.

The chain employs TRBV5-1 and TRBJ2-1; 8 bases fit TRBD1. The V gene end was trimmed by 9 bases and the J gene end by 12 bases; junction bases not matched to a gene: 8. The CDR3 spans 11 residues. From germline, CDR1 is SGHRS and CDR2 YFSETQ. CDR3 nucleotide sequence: TGCGCCATCGAGACAGGGGTTGGGCAGTTCTTC. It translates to CAIETGVGQFF.

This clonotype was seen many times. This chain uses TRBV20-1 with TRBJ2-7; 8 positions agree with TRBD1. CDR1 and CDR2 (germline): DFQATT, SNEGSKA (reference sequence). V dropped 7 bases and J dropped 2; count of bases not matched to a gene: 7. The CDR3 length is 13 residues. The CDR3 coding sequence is TGCAGTGTCAGGGGGCATGGTACCTACGAGCAGTACTTC. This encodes CSVRGHGTYEQYF.

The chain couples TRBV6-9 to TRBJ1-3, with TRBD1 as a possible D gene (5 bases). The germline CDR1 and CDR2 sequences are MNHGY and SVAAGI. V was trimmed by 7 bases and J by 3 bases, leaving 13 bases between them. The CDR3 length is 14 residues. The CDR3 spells CASTFSTVGNTIYF. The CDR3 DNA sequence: TGTGCCAGCACTTTTTCGACAGTTGGAAACACCATATATTTT.

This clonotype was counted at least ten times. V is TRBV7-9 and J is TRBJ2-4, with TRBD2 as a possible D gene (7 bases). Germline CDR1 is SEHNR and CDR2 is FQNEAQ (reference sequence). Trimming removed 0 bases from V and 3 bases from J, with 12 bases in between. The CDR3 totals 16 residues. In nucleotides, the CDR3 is TGTGCCAGCAGCTTAGCAGCGGGACATGACAAAAACATTCAGTACTTC. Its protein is CASSLAAGHDKNIQYF.

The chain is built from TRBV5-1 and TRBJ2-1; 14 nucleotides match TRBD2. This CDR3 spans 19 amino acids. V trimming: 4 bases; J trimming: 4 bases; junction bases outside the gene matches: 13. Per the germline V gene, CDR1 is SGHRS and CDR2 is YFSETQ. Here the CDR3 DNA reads TGCGCCAGCAGCAGAGGGACTAGCGGGGGAGCTAGGGGTTACAATGAGCAGTTCTTC. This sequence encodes CASSRGTSGGARGYNEQFF.

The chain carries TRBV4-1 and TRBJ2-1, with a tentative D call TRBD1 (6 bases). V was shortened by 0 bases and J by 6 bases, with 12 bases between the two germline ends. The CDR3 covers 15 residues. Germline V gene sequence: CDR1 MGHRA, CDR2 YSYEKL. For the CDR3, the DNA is TGCGCCAGCAGCCAAGATCCGACAGGACGCAATGAGCAGTTCTTC. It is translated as CASSQDPTGRNEQFF.

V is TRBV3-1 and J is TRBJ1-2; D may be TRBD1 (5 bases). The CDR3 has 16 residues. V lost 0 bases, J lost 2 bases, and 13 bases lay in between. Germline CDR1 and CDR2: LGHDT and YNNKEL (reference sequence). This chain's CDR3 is CASSQDRGLINYGYTF. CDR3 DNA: TGTGCCAGCAGCCAAGATCGGGGACTTATCAACTATGGCTACACCTTC.

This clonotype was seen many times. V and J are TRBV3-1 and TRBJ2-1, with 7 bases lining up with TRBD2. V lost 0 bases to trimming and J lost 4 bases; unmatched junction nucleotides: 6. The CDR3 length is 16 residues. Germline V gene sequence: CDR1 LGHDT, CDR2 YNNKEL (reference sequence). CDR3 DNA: TGTGCCAGCAGCCAAGAGCTAGCGGTACTTTACAATGAGCAGTTCTTC. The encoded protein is CASSQELAVLYNEQFF.

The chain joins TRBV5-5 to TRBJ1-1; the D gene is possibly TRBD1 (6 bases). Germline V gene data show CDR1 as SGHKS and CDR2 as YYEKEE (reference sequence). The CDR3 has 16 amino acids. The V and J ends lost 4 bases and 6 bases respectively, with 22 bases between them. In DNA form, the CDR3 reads TGTGCCAGCAGCCCATTGGGGGGGGGGGCATGGGCTGAAGCTTTCTTT. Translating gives CASSPLGGGAWAEAFF.

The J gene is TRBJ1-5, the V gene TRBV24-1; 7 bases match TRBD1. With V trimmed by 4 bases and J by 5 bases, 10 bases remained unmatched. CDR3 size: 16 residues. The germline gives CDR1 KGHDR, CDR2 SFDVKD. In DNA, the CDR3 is TGTGCCACCAGTGACGCGACAGGGAGGTGGGATCAGCCCCAGCATTTT. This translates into CATSDATGRWDQPQHF.